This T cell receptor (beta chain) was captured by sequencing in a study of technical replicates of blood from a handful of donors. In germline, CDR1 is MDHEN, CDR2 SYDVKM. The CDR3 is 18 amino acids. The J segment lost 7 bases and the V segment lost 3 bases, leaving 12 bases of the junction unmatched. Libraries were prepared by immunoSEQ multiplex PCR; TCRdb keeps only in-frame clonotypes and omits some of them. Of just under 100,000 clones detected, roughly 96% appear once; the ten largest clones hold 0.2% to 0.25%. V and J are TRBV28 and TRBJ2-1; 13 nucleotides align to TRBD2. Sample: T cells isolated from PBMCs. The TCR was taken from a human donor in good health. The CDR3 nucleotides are TGTGCCAGCAGTTTTCCACCCGGACTAGCGGGAGTAAATAATGAGCAGTTCTTC. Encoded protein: CASSFPPGLAGVNNEQFF.